The 18 T cell receptor beta chains listed next were all sequenced from one sample in a study of T cells in Graves' hyperthyroidism and ophthalmopathy. There were TCR beta CDR3 regions amplified from RNA transcripts. The HTBI primer set was used in a first-round RT-PCR of the TCR CDR3. TCRdb re-called the multiplex PCR reads with MiXCR, one entry per CDR3 protein. Among about 640,000 distinct CDR3 sequences listed, about 45% were seen once. Sequencing was performed on peripheral blood or thyroid tissue (not recorded which). The source of these receptors is an adult man with Graves' disease, either hyperthyroidism or ophthalmopathy (not recorded which).

The V call is TRBV29-1, the J call TRBJ1-1; 7 bases are a match to TRBD1. V gave up 6 bases and J gave up 5 bases; unmatched junction bases: 9. From germline, CDR1 is SQVTM and CDR2 ANQGSEA. The CDR3 has 13 residues. The chain's CDR3 is CSVRIQGWTEAFF. CDR3 bases: TGCAGCGTACGAATACAGGGGTGGACTGAAGCTTTCTTT. The entire variable domain, with the rest obtained from reference TRBV29-1 and TRBJ1-1, is as follows: SAVISQKPSRDICQRGTSLTIQCQVDSQVTMMFWYRQQPGQSLTLIATANQGSEATYESGFVIDKFPISRPNLTFSTLTVSNMSPEDSSIYLCSVRIQGWTEAFFGQGTRLTVV.

This clonotype was seen only a few times. The chain joins TRBV20-1 to TRBJ2-5; 12 nucleotides line up with TRBD2. The CDR3 contains 15 residues. Germline V gene data show CDR1 as DFQATT and CDR2 as SNEGSKA (reference sequence). Losses at the gene ends were 8 bases for V and 1 base for J; bases not matched to a gene: 8. The CDR3 is CSIRLAGEIQETQYF. The CDR3 bases are TGCAGTATACGACTAGCGGGGGAGATCCAAGAGACCCAGTACTTC.

J is TRBJ1-1 and V is TRBV9; TRBD1 is a possible D gene (5 bases). Looked up from germline, CDR1 is SGDLS and CDR2 is YYNGEE. The CDR3 spans 15 residues. The ends were cut back, 4 bases at V and 7 bases at J, with 20 bases in the middle. The DNA of the CDR3 is TGTGCCAGCAGCAACCACCGGGACTCCCTAGTTGAAGCTTTCTTT. This codes for CASSNHRDSLVEAFF.

V is TRBV7-9 and J is TRBJ2-5, with TRBD2 matching over 8 bases. Trimming at V came to 5 bases and at J to 2 bases, leaving 1 base not matched to a gene. Germline-derived CDR1 and CDR2 are SEHNR and FQNEAQ (reference sequence). The CDR3 covers 13 residues. The CDR3 region is CASSGTRQETQYF. CDR3 bases: TGTGCCAGCAGCGGGACTAGGCAAGAGACCCAGTACTTC.

This clonotype was seen only a few times. V and J are TRBV7-8 and TRBJ2-7; D perhaps matches TRBD2 (6 bases). The V end was cut by 1 base, the J end by 3 bases, with 22 bases between. From germline, CDR1 is SGHVS and CDR2 FQNEAQ. The CDR3 is made up of 18 amino acids. CDR3 DNA: TGTGCCAGCAGCTTAGGACCGCGGAGGGACTTCAAATACTACGAGCAGTACTTC. It translates to CASSLGPRRDFKYYEQYF.

The chain links TRBV7-2 to TRBJ1-1, with D hard to call. Germline V lookup: CDR1 SGHTA, CDR2 FQGNSA. The V gene lost 6 bases and the J gene lost 1 base, with 6 bases spanning the gap. The CDR3 loop spans 12 amino acids. The CDR3 region has the DNA TGTGCCAGCAGGACACAGAACACTGAAGCTTTCTTT. This codes for CASRTQNTEAFF.

This clonotype appeared a few times. Mismatch with germline at one junction end may stem from a read error. The CDR3 spells CASSMTGMNTEVFF. The CDR3 bases are TGTGCCAGTAGCATGACAGGGATGAACACTGAAGTTTTCTTT. V is TRBV19 and J is TRBJ1-1, with 7 bases matching TRBD1. Per the germline V gene, CDR1 is LNHDA and CDR2 is SQIVND (reference sequence). The CDR3 loop spans 14 amino acids.

The rearrangement joins TRBV5-1 to TRBJ1-4; 8 positions match TRBD1. With V trimmed by 1 base and J by 8 bases, 7 bases remained unmatched. This CDR3 region has 15 residues. Germline CDR1 reads SGHRS; CDR2 reads YFSETQ. The CDR3 sequence: CASSLRTGRGEKLFF. In nucleotides, the CDR3 is TGCGCCAGCAGCTTGCGGACAGGGCGAGGGGAAAAACTGTTTTTT.

The rearrangement joins TRBV7-9 to TRBJ2-7; maybe TRBD2 (5 bases). This CDR3 region has 14 residues. Trimming took off 1 base at V and 9 bases at J, with 16 bases between the two ends. The germline CDR1 and CDR2 sequences are SEHNR and FQNEAQ (reference sequence). CDR3: CASSLGRGPHGQYF. The CDR3 nucleotides are TGTGCCAGCAGCTTAGGGCGAGGGCCACACGGGCAGTACTTC. Drawing the rest from reference TRBV7-9 and TRBJ2-7, the complete variable domain is DTGVSQNPRHKITKRGQNVTFRCDPISEHNRLYWYRQTLGQGPEFLTYFQNEAQLEKSRLLSDRFSAERPKGSFSTLEIQRTEQGDSAMYLCASSLGRGPHGQYFGPGTRLTVT.

This clonotype was found many times. V usage is TRBV2 and J usage is TRBJ2-2, with a weak D call TRBD1 (6 bases). CDR3 length equals 15 residues. V lost 6 bases to trimming and J lost 0 bases, with 11 bases between them. CDR1 SNHLY and CDR2 FYNNEI come from the germline V gene. Written as DNA, the CDR3 is TGTGCCAGCAGGACCGGGACAACGAACACCGGGGAGCTGTTTTTT. As protein: CASRTGTTNTGELFF. The full variable domain, rest sourced from reference TRBV2 and TRBJ2-2, is EPEVTQTPSHQVTQMGQEVILRCVPISNHLYFYWYRQILGQKVEFLVSFYNNEISEKSEIFDDQFSVERPDGSNFTLKIRSTKLEDSAMYFCASRTGTTNTGELFFGEGSRLTVL.

In its sample, this clonotype was seen a few times. The chain has TRBV10-3 and TRBJ2-5; 9 bases match TRBD2. Trimming removed 3 bases from V and 2 bases from J; junction bases left unmatched: 4. CDR3 length: 15 residues. Germline V gives CDR1 ENHRY, CDR2 SYGVKD. CDR3 amino acids: CAISDASGRQETQYF. The DNA for the CDR3 is TGTGCCATCAGTGATGCCAGCGGGAGGCAAGAGACCCAGTACTTC.

This chain connects TRBV2 to TRBJ1-4; no clear D. V was clipped by 6 bases and J by 7 bases, with 15 bases between them. Germline CDR1 reads SNHLY; CDR2 reads FYNNEI. The CDR3 runs 14 residues. In nucleotides, the CDR3 is TGTGCCAGCAGGGGCGACCGGGTTTTTGAAAAACTGTTTTTT. Translated, it gives CASRGDRVFEKLFF.

This clonotype was recorded a few times. The chain is built from TRBV25-1 and TRBJ1-2, with TRBD1 identical over 9 bases. Germline CDR1 is MGHDK and CDR2 is SYGVNS. V gave up 6 bases and J gave up 5 bases; unmatched junction bases: 10. The CDR3 runs to 15 residues. DNA for the CDR3: TGTGCCAGCAGCGTTGGGACAGGGACGGGGTATGGCTACACCTTC. Translating it yields CASSVGTGTGYGYTF.

The chain carries TRBV7-8 and TRBJ2-5; D may be TRBD2 (6 bases). The CDR3 has 16 amino acids. The germline V gene encodes CDR1 SGHVS and CDR2 FQNEAQ. Trimming took off 0 bases at V and 2 bases at J, with 13 bases between the two ends. For the CDR3, the DNA is TGTGCCAGCAGCTTAGCGCTCGGGGGTTGGCAAGAGACCCAGTACTTC. This gives the protein CASSLALGGWQETQYF.

This clonotype was detected many times. The gene calls are TRBV20-1 and TRBJ2-7; D uncertain. There are 11 residues in the CDR3. In germline, CDR1 is DFQATT, CDR2 SNEGSKA (reference sequence). V lost 5 bases and J lost 3, with 8 bases in between. CDR3 nucleotide sequence: TGCAGTGCTCTGGACGGCTACGAGCAGTACTTC. It encodes CSALDGYEQYF.

In its sample, this clonotype was seen a few times. The chain uses TRBV6-1 and TRBJ1-2, with 7 positions matching TRBD1. Germline assignment: CDR1 MNHNS and CDR2 SASEGT. The CDR3 is made up of 15 amino acids. V gave up 6 bases and J gave up 0 bases; unmatched junction bases: 7. The CDR3 is CASRRQGFANYGYTF. CDR3 DNA sequence: TGTGCCAGCAGACGACAGGGTTTCGCTAACTATGGCTACACCTTC.

The V and J genes are TRBV20-1 and TRBJ1-1, with D possibly matching TRBD1 (6 bases). Trimming removed 4 bases at V and 3 bases at J, with 6 bases between. The V gene's germline CDR1 is DFQATT and CDR2 SNEGSKA (reference sequence). The CDR3 runs 11 residues. CDR3: CSAKGDTEAFF. CDR3 DNA sequence: TGCAGTGCTAAGGGGGACACTGAAGCTTTCTTT.

The table lists this clonotype with many counts. V usage is TRBV29-1 and J usage is TRBJ1-4; D may be TRBD1 (5 bases). The CDR3 covers 13 residues. V dropped 6 bases and J dropped 8 bases, with 16 bases sitting between them. Germline V gives CDR1 SQVTM, CDR2 ANQGSEA. CDR3 residues: CSVQGGVGEKLFF. The CDR3 DNA follows: TGCAGCGTGCAGGGCGGGGTAGGAGAAAAACTGTTTTTT.